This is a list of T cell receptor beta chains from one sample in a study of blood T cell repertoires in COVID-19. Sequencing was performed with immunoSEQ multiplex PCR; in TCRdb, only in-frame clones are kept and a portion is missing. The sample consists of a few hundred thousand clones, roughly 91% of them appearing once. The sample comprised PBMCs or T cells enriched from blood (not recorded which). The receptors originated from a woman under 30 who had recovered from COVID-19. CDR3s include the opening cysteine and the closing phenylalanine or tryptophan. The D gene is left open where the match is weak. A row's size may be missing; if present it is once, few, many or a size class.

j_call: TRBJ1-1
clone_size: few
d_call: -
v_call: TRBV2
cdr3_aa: CATQGISNTEAFF
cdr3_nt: TGTGCCACCCAGGGGATATCGAACACTGAAGCTTTCTTT

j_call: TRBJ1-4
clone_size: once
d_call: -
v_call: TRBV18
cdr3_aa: CASSPVATNEKLFF
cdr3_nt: TGTGCCAGCTCACCCGTTGCAACTAATGAAAAACTGTTTTTT

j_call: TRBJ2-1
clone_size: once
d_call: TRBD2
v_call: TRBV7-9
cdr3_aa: CASSPFGAGGRYNEQFF
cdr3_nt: TGTGCCAGCAGCCCGTTTGGAGCGGGGGGTCGGTACAATGAGCAGTTCTTC

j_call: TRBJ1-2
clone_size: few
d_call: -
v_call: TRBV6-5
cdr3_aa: CASSYRSNYGYTF
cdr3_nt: TGTGCCAGCAGTTACAGGAGTAACTATGGCTACACCTTC

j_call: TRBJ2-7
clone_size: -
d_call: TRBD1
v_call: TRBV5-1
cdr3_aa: CASSSTIGTAPYEQYF
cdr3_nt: TGCGCCAGCAGCTCCACCATCGGGACAGCGCCCTACGAGCAGTACTTC

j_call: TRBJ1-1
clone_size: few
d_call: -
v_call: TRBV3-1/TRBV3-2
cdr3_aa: CASSQQGAGGEAFF
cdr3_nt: TGTGCCAGCAGCCAACAGGGTGCCGGTGGGGAAGCTTTCTTT

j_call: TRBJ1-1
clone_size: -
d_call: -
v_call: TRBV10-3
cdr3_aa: CATKNPHSGDLNTEAFF
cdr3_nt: TGTGCCACCAAGAACCCCCATTCAGGGGACCTGAACACTGAAGCTTTCTTT

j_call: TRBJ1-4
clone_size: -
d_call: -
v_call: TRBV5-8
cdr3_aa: CASSYGQRTNEKLFF
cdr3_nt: TGTGCCAGCAGCTACGGACAGCGGACGAATGAAAAACTGTTTTTT

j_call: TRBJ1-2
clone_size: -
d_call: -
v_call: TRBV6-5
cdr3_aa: CASGLSTHLYGYTF
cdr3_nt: TGTGCCAGCGGACTTTCGACGCATCTATATGGCTACACCTTC

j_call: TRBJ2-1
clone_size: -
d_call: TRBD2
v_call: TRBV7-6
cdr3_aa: CASSLGGLAGYNEQFF
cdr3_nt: TGTGCCAGCAGCCTAGGGGGCCTAGCGGGGTACAATGAGCAGTTCTTC

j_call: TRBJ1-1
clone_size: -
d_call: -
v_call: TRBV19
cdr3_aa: CASNPHPGTEAFF
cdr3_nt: TGTGCCAGTAACCCCCACCCGGGCACTGAAGCTTTCTTT

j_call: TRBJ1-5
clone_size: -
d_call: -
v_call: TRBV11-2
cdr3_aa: CASSLGYGRQPQHF
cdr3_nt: TGTGCCAGCAGCTTAGGTTACGGTCGGCAGCCCCAGCATTTT

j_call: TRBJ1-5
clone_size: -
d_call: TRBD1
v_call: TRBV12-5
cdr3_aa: CASELDREEDQPQHF
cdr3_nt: TGTGCTAGTGAGCTGGACAGGGAGGAGGATCAGCCCCAGCATTTT

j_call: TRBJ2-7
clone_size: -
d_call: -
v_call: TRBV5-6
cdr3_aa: CASSLEQVHPFYEQYF
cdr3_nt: TGTGCCAGCAGCTTGGAACAGGTGCATCCTTTCTACGAGCAGTACTTC

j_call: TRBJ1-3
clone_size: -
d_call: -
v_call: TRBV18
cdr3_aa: CASSPRTDSGNTIYF
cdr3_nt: TGTGCCAGCTCACCCCGGACAGACTCTGGAAACACCATATATTTT

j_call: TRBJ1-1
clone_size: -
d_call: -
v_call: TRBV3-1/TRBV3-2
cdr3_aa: CASSRTRNTEAFF
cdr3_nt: TGTGCCAGCAGCCGTACAAGAAACACTGAAGCTTTCTTT

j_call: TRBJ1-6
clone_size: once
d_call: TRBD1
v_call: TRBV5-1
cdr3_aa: CASRRQGTSPLHF
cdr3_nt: TGCGCCAGCCGTCGACAGGGAACTTCACCCCTCCACTTT

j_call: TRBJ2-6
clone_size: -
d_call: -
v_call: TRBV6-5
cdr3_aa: CASSSQGGGANVLTF
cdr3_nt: TGTGCCAGCAGCAGCCAGGGGGGTGGGGCCAACGTCCTGACTTTC

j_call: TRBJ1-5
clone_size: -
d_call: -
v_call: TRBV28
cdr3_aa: CASSLPQGYSNQPQHF
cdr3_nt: TGTGCCAGCAGTCTTCCTCAGGGGTATAGCAATCAGCCCCAGCATTTT

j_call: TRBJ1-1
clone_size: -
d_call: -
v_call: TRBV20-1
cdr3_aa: CSAKMNTEAFF
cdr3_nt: TGCAGTGCCAAAATGAACACTGAAGCTTTCTTT

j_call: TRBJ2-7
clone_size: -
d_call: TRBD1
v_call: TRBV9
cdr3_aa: CASSPSGTGLLGSYF
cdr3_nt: TGTGCCAGCAGCCCCAGTGGGACAGGCCTCCTTGGGTCGTACTTC

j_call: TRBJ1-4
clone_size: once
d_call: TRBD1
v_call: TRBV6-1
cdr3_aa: CASSEDRGTNEKLFF
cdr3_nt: TGTGCCAGCAGTGAAGACAGGGGGACTAATGAAAAACTGTTTTTT

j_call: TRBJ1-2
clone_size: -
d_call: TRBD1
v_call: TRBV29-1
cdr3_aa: CSVEERDSPYGYTF
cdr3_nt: TGCAGCGTTGAAGAGCGGGACAGCCCCTATGGCTACACCTTC

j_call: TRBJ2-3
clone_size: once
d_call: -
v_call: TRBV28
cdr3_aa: CASSRGTLVDTQYF
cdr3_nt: TGTGCCAGCAGCCGAGGGACTCTGGTAGATACGCAGTATTTT

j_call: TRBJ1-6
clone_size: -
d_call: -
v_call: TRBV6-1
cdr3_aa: CASSEAITGIWSPLHF
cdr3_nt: TGTGCCAGCAGTGAAGCAATCACAGGTATTTGGTCACCCCTCCACTTT

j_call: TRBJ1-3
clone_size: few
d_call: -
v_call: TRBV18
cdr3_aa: CASSRGSSSGNTIYF
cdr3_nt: TGTGCCAGCTCACGTGGTTCCAGCTCTGGAAACACCATATATTTT

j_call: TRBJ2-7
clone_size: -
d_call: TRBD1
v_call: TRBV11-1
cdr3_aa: CASSSGTGWYEQYF
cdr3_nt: TGTGCCAGCAGCTCCGGGACAGGGTGGTACGAGCAGTACTTC

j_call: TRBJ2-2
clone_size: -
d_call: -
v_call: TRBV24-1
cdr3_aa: CATSDLPSAGELFF
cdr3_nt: TGTGCCACCAGTGATTTGCCAAGCGCCGGGGAGCTGTTTTTT

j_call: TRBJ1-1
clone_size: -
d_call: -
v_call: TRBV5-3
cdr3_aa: CARSFDNVSRDTEAFF
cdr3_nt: TGTGCCAGAAGCTTTGACAATGTCAGCCGAGACACTGAAGCTTTCTTT

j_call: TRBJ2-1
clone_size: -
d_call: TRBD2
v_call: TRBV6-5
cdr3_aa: CASSLLAGGPDEQFF
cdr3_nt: TGTGCCAGCAGCCTACTAGCGGGGGGGCCTGATGAGCAGTTCTTC

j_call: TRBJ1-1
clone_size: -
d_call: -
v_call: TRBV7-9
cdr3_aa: CASSLVAQGNTEAFF
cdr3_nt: TGTGCCAGCAGCTTAGTCGCACAGGGGAACACTGAAGCTTTCTTT

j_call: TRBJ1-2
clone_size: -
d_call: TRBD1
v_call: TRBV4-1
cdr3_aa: CASSQSQGARGYGYTF
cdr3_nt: TGCGCCAGCAGCCAATCACAGGGGGCGCGTGGTTATGGCTACACCTTC

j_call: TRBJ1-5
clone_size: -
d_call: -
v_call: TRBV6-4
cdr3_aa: CASSLMGHLSNQPQHF
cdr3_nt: TGTGCCAGCAGTCTGATGGGACACCTTAGCAATCAGCCCCAGCATTTT

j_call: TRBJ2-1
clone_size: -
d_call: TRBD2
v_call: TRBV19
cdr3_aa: CASSSPGTSGVIEQFF
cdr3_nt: TGTGCCAGTAGTTCGCCCGGGACTAGCGGGGTAATTGAGCAGTTCTTC

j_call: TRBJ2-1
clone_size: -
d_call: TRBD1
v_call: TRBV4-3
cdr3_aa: CASSQDRALGYNEQFF
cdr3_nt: TGCGCCAGCAGCCAGGACAGGGCCCTTGGGTACAATGAGCAGTTCTTC

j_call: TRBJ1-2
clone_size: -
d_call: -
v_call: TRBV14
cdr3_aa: CASSQERRGYGYTF
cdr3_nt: TGTGCCAGCAGCCAAGAGCGGCGAGGTTATGGCTACACCTTC

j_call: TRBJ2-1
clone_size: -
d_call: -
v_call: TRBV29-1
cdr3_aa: CSVSIEGTLEFF
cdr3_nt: TGCAGCGTCTCTATAGAGGGTACCTTGGAGTTCTTC

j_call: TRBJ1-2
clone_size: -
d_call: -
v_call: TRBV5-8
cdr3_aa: CASSLPGELSIYGYTF
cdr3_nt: TGTGCCAGCAGCTTGCCGGGAGAGTTAAGTATCTATGGCTACACCTTC

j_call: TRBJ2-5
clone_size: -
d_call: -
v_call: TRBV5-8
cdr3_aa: CASSFRGGETQYF
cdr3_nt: TGTGCCAGCAGCTTCCGCGGAGGGGAGACCCAGTACTTC

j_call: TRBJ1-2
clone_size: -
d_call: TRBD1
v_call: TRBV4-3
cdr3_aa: CASSQDGGQLFYGYTF
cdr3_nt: TGCGCCAGCAGCCAAGATGGGGGACAGCTCTTTTATGGCTACACCTTC

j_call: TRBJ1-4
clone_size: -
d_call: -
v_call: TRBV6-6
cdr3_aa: CASSLAYGPTNEKLFF
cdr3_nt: TGTGCCAGCAGCCTAGCGTATGGGCCAACTAATGAAAAACTGTTTTTT

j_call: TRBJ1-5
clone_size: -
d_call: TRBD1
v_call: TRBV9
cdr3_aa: CASSPGQGAGQPQHF
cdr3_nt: TGTGCCAGCAGCCCTGGACAGGGGGCAGGGCAGCCCCAGCATTTT

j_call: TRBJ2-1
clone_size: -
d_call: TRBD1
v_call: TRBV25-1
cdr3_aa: CASSEFQLGQKSNEQFF
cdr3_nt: TGTGCCAGCAGTGAGTTCCAGTTGGGACAGAAGAGCAATGAGCAGTTCTTC

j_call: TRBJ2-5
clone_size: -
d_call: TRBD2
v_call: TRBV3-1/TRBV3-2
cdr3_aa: CASSQVTSGGRQETQYF
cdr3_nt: TGTGCCAGCAGCCAAGTAACCAGCGGGGGGCGCCAAGAGACCCAGTACTTC